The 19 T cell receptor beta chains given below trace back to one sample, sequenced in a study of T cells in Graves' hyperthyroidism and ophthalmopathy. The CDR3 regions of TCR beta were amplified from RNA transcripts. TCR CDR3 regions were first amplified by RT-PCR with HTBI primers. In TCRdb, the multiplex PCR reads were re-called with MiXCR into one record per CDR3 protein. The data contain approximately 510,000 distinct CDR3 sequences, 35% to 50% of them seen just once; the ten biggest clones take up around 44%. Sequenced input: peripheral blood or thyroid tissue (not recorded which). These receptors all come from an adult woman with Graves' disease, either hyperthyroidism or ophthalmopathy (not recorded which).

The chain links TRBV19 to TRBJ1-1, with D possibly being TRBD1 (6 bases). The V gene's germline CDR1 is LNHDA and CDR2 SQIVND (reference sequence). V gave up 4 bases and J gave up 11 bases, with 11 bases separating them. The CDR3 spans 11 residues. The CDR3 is CASSRGTTAFF. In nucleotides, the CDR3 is TGTGCCAGTAGTAGGGGGACAACGGCTTTCTTT.

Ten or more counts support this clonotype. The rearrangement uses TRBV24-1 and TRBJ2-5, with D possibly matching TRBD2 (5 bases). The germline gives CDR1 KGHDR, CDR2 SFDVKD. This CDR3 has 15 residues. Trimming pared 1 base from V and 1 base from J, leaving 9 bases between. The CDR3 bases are TGTGCCACCAGTGATTTATCGGGATTCCAAGAGACCCAGTACTTC. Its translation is CATSDLSGFQETQYF.

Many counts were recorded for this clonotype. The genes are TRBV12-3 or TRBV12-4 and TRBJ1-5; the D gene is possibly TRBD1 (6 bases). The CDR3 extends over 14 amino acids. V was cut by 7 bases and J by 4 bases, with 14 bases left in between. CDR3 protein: CASNDRLLNQPQHF. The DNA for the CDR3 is TGTGCCAGCAATGACAGGTTATTAAATCAGCCCCAGCATTTT.

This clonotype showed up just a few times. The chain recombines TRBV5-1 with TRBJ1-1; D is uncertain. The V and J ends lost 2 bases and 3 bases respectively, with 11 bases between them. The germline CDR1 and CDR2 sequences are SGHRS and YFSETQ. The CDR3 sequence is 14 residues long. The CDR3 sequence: CASSFSPGYTEAFF. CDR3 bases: TGCGCCAGCAGCTTTAGCCCAGGATACACTGAAGCTTTCTTT.

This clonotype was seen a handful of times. The CDR3 here is CSVEGGLGQPQHF. The CDR3 coding sequence is TGCAGCGTTGAAGGGGGGCTCGGACAGCCCCAGCATTTT. The V call is TRBV29-1, the J call TRBJ1-5; D perhaps matches TRBD1 (6 bases). The CDR3 length is 13 residues. V was cut by 1 base and J by 7 bases, with 11 bases left in between. Germline V gene lookup returns CDR1 SQVTM and CDR2 ANQGSEA.

The CDR3 DNA reads TGTGCCAGCAGGGGGGGACAGGGTAGGAGCTCCTATAATTCACCCCTCCACTTT. Its translation: CASRGGQGRSSYNSPLHF. V is TRBV25-1 and J is TRBJ1-6; 9 positions match TRBD1. Germline V lookup: CDR1 MGHDK, CDR2 SYGVNS. The CDR3 spans 18 residues. J was trimmed by 0 bases and V by 6 bases; bases with no gene match: 9.

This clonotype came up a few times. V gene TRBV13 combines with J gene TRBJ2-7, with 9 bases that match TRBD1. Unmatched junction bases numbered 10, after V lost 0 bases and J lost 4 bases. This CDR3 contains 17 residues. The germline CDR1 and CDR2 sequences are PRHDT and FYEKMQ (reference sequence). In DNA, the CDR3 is TGTGCCAGCAGCTTAGGGTACATGGGGACAGGGAATTACGAGCAGTACTTC. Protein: CASSLGYMGTGNYEQYF.

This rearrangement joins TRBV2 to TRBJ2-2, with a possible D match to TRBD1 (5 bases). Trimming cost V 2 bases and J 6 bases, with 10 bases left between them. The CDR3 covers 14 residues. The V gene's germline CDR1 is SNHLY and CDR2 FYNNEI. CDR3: CASSESRAAGELFF. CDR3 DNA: TGTGCCAGCAGTGAATCCAGGGCGGCCGGGGAGCTGTTTTTT. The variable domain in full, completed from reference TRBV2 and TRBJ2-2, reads EPEVTQTPSHQVTQMGQEVILRCVPISNHLYFYWYRQILGQKVEFLVSFYNNEISEKSEIFDDQFSVERPDGSNFTLKIRSTKLEDSAMYFCASSESRAAGELFFGEGSRLTVL.

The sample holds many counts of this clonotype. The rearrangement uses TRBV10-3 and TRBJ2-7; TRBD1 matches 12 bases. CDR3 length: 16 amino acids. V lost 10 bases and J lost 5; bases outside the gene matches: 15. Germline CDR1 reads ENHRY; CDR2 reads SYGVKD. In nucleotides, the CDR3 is TGTGCCACCGGCACCACCGGGACAGGGGGCTCTAACGAGCAGTACTTC. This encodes CATGTTGTGGSNEQYF.

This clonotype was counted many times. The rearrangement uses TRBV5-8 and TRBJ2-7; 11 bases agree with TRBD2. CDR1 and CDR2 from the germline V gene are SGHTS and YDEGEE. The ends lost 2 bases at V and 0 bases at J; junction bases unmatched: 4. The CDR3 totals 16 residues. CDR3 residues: CASSFGSGRASYEQYF. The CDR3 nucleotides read TGTGCCAGCAGCTTCGGTAGCGGGAGGGCCTCCTACGAGCAGTACTTC.

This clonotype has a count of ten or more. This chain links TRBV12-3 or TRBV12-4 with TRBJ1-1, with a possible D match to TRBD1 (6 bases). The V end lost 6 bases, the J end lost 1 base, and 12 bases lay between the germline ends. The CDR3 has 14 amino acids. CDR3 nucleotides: TGTGCCAGCAGCCTCGGACAGAGGAACACTGAAGCTTTCTTT. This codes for CASSLGQRNTEAFF.

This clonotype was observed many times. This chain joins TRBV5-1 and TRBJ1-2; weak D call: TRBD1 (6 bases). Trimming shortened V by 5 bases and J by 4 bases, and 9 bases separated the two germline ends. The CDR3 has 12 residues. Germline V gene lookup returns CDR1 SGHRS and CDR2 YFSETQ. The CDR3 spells CASRGGSYGYTF. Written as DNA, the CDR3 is TGCGCCAGCAGAGGGGGTAGCTATGGCTACACCTTC.

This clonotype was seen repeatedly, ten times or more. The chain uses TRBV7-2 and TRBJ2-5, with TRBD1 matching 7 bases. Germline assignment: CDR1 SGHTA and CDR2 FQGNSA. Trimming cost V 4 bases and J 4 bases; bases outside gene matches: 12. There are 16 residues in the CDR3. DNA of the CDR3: TGTGCCAGCAGCTCTTACCTAATTCGACAGGGAGAGACCCAGTACTTC. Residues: CASSSYLIRQGETQYF.

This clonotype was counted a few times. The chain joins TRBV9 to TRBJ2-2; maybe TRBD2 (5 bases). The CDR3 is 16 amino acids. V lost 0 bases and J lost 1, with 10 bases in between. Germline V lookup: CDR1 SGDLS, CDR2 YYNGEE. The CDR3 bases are TGTGCCAGCAGCGTAGCGGCGGGTAGGAACACCGGGGAGCTGTTTTTT. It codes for CASSVAAGRNTGELFF.

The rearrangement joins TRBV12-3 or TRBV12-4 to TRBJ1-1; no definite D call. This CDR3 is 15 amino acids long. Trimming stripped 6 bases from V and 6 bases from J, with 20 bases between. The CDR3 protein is CASRAKEGRRAEAFF. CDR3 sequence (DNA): TGTGCCAGCAGGGCAAAAGAGGGCAGAAGGGCTGAAGCTTTCTTT.

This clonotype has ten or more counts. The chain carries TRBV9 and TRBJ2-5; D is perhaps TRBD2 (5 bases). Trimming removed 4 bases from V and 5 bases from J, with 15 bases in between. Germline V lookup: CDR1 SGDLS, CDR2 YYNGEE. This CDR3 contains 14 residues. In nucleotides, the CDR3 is TGTGCCAGCAGCCCCTCGGGGATTTCCGAGACCCAGTACTTC. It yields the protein CASSPSGISETQYF. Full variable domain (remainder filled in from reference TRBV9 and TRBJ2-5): DSGVTQTPKHLITATGQRVTLRCSPRSGDLSVYWYQQSLDQGLQFLIQYYNGEERAKGNILERFSAQQFPDLHSELNLSSLELGDSALYFCASSPSGISETQYFGPGTRLLVL.

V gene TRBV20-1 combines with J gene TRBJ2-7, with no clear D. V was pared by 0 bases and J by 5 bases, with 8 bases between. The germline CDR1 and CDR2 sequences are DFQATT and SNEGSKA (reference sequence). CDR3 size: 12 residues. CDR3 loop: CSARDYTHEQYF. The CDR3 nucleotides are TGCAGTGCTAGAGATTATACGCACGAGCAGTACTTC.

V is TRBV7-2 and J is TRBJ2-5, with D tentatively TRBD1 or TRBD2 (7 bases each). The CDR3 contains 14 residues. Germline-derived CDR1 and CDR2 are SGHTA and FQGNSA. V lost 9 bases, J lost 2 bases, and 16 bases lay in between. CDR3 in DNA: TGTGCCAGTCAGGGGGGGGCCGTACAAGAGACCCAGTACTTC. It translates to CASQGGAVQETQYF.

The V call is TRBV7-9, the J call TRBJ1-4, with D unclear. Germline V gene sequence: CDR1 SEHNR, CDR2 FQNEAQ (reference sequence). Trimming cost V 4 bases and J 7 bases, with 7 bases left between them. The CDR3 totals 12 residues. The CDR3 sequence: CASSSVPEKLFF. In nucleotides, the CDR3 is TGTGCCAGCAGCTCCGTTCCTGAAAAACTGTTTTTT.